These 14 T cell receptor beta chains were all obtained from the same sample, sequenced in a study of cytomegalovirus exposure and HLA in healthy donors. PCR employed 60 Vbeta and 13 Jbeta primers. This table comes from immunoSEQ multiplex PCR, and its TCRdb copy is limited to in-frame clones, with some not included. There are roughly 180,000 clones in the sample; approximately 72% occur only once, and approximately 2.3% lies in the top ten. The sequenced sample consisted of PBMCs. Receptor source: a female donor in good health and CMV-seronegative.

This chain connects TRBV18 to TRBJ2-2, with 10 bases lining up with TRBD1. The CDR3 covers 17 residues. With 3 bases clipped from V and 2 bases from J, the junction kept 6 bases outside the gene matches. CDR1 and CDR2 from the germline V gene are KGHSH and LQKENI. The DNA of the CDR3 is TGTGCCAGCTCACCCGCCGGACAGGGGGGAAACACCGGGGAGCTGTTTTTT. As protein: CASSPAGQGGNTGELFF.

The chain links TRBV6-6 to TRBJ2-7, with 7 bases lining up with TRBD1. There are 15 residues in the CDR3. After removal of 6 bases from V and 1 base from J, the junction contained 9 bases not matched to a gene. Germline CDR1 reads MNHNY; CDR2 reads SVGAGI (reference sequence). The CDR3 DNA follows: TGTGCCAGCAGACCTACCGGGACAGAATCCTACGAGCAGTACTTC. The encoded protein is CASRPTGTESYEQYF.

The CDR3 reads CASSLSWGRDEKLFF. In DNA, the CDR3 is TGTGCCAGCAGCTTAAGCTGGGGGCGGGATGAAAAACTGTTTTTT. The rearrangement uses TRBV7-2 and TRBJ1-4, with D possibly being TRBD1 (6 bases). Deletions cut 2 bases from V and 6 bases from J, with 13 bases between. Germline CDR1 and CDR2: SGHTA and FQGNSA. The CDR3 covers 15 residues. Using reference TRBV7-2 and TRBJ1-4 for the parts outside the CDR3, the full variable domain is GAGVSQSPSNKVTEKGKDVELRCDPISGHTALYWYRQSLGQGLEFLIYFQGNSAPDKSGLPSDRFSAERTGGSVSTLTIQRTQQEDSAVYLCASSLSWGRDEKLFFGSGTQLSVL.

The V and J genes are TRBV25-1 and TRBJ2-7; TRBD2 is a possible D gene (5 bases). The CDR3 has 12 residues. Trimming removed 8 bases from V and 3 bases from J, with 11 bases in between. From germline, CDR1 is MGHDK and CDR2 SYGVNS. CDR3 DNA sequence: TGTGCCAGCGGTCGAGGAGGCTACGAGCAGTACTTC. This translates into CASGRGGYEQYF.

The genes are TRBV19 and TRBJ2-3; D is undetermined. CDR1 is LNHDA and CDR2 is SQIVND in the germline V gene (reference sequence). Between the trimmed V and J ends, which lost 4 bases and 2 bases, there was a span of 7 bases. CDR3 length: 13 amino acids. The CDR3 here is CASSRPDTDTQYF. CDR3 coding DNA: TGTGCCAGTAGTAGGCCAGACACAGATACGCAGTATTTT.

The chain links TRBV12-5 to TRBJ2-1; D remains unclear. Germline CDR1 and CDR2: LGHNT and FRNRAP. The CDR3 consists of 15 residues. Trimming took 5 bases from V and 0 from J, leaving 11 bases between them. The CDR3 loop reads CASGAVGSSYNEQFF. Here the CDR3 DNA reads TGTGCTAGTGGTGCCGTTGGCAGCTCCTACAATGAGCAGTTCTTC.

This clone was found once. The rearrangement links TRBV6-5 to TRBJ1-3; tentatively, D is TRBD1 (6 bases). The CDR3 sequence is 16 residues long. The V and J ends lost 2 bases and 4 bases respectively, with 15 bases between them. The germline V gene has CDR1 MNHEY and CDR2 SVGAGI. CDR3 nucleotide sequence: TGTGCCAGCAGTTACGGGACAAGCGAACTCGGAAACACCATATATTTT. As protein: CASSYGTSELGNTIYF.

This sequence joins TRBV4-1 and TRBJ1-3, with D uncertain. Trimming left V 0 bases short and J 2 bases short, with 8 bases between. CDR3 length: 15 residues. Looked up from germline, CDR1 is MGHRA and CDR2 is YSYEKL. The CDR3, as DNA: TGCGCCAGCAGCCAAGACAGGCAGGCTGGAAACACCATATATTTT. Encoded protein: CASSQDRQAGNTIYF.

This chain connects TRBV30 to TRBJ2-3, with 7 bases lining up with TRBD2. This CDR3 has 14 amino acids. V dropped 3 bases and J dropped 1; count of bases not matched to a gene: 4. Germline loops: CDR1 GTSNPN, CDR2 SVGIG (reference sequence). The CDR3 is CAWRTSGGTDTQYF. The CDR3 DNA follows: TGTGCCTGGAGAACCAGCGGGGGCACAGATACGCAGTATTTT. The whole variable domain, filled in from reference TRBV30 and TRBJ2-3, reads SQTIHQWPATLVQPVGSPLSLECTVEGTSNPNLYWYRQAAGRGLQLLFYSVGIGQISSEVPQNLSASRPQDRQFILSSKKLLLSDSGFYLCAWRTSGGTDTQYFGPGTRLTVL.

The chain carries TRBV11-2 and TRBJ1-1, with TRBD1 as a possible D gene (5 bases). V was shortened by 2 bases and J by 1 base, with 8 bases between the two germline ends. Germline-derived CDR1 and CDR2 are SGHAT and FQNNGV. This CDR3 spans 14 amino acids. CDR3 amino acids: CASSLWGGNTEAFF. For the CDR3, the DNA is TGTGCCAGCAGCTTATGGGGGGGGAACACTGAAGCTTTCTTT.

This rearrangement joins TRBV5-1 to TRBJ1-1, with D possibly TRBD1 on 6 matching bases. V lost 6 bases to trimming and J lost 5 bases, with 17 bases between them. The germline V gene encodes CDR1 SGHRS and CDR2 YFSETQ. This CDR3 contains 14 residues. The CDR3 loop is CASTLGGARTEAFF. The CDR3 bases are TGCGCCAGCACCCTGGGGGGGGCGCGGACTGAAGCTTTCTTT. The complete variable domain, with remaining parts taken from reference TRBV5-1 and TRBJ1-1, reads KAGVTQTPRYLIKTRGQQVTLSCSPISGHRSVSWYQQTPGQGLQFLFEYFSETQRNKGNFPGRFSGRQFSNSRSEMNVSTLELGDSALYLCASTLGGARTEAFFGQGTRLTVV.

For this clone: At one of its ends the junction is not consistent with the germline gene, which may arise from a read error. The chain employs TRBV4-3 and TRBJ2-6, with D possibly matching TRBD1 (5 bases). The CDR3 runs 15 residues. Germline V lookup: CDR1 LGHNA, CDR2 YSLEER. CDR3 loop: CASSLSGSGANGLTF. CDR3 DNA sequence: TGCGCCAGCAGCCTCTCCGGCTCTGGGGCCAACGGCCTGACTTTC.

J is TRBJ2-1 and V is TRBV28; 11 nucleotides match TRBD2. Germline V lookup: CDR1 MDHEN, CDR2 SYDVKM. The CDR3 extends over 18 amino acids. The V gene end was trimmed by 1 base and the J gene end by 0 bases; junction bases not matched to a gene: 5. The CDR3 loop reads CASSLYRLAGNSYNEQFF. The CDR3 DNA is TGTGCCAGCAGTTTATACAGACTAGCGGGGAACTCCTACAATGAGCAGTTCTTC.

The genes are TRBV4-2 and TRBJ2-1; 7 bases line up with TRBD2. The CDR3 loop spans 16 amino acids. Germline V gene lookup returns CDR1 LGHNA and CDR2 YNFKEQ. With 4 bases clipped from V and 7 bases from J, the junction kept 13 bases outside the gene matches. As DNA, the CDR3 is TGTGCCAGCAGCCCAGATGGGACTACCTTTGGGAATGAGCAGTTCTTC. Amino acid sequence: CASSPDGTTFGNEQFF.